Below, one T cell receptor beta chain is given with its context. Its antigen is not identified. This record belongs to a study of graft-versus-host responses after intestinal transplantation. Study overall: Isolated intestinal, liver-intestinal, or multivisceral transplants had been given to the recipients. General study findings and limits: GvH clones surfaced in recipient marrow, some emerging earlier in ileum or blood.

The CDR3 consists of 14 residues. Between the trimmed V and J ends, which lost 1 base and 7 bases, there was a span of 10 bases. Germline V gene lookup returns CDR1 LGHNA and CDR2 YNFKEQ. The assay was immunoSEQ multiplex PCR, and TCRdb's table has in-frame clones only and misses some. The data contain approximately 110,000 clones, just over 90% of them singletons. V is TRBV4-2 and J is TRBJ1-4; no definite D call. Material: unstimulated CD4+ T cells sorted from spleen or lymph node cells, obtained before transplant. The receptor was isolated from a human donor who was the organ donor for an intestinal transplant. In DNA form, the CDR3 reads TGTGCCAGCAGCCAAGCCCTATTGCCTGAAAAACTGTTTTTT. It is translated as CASSQALLPEKLFF.